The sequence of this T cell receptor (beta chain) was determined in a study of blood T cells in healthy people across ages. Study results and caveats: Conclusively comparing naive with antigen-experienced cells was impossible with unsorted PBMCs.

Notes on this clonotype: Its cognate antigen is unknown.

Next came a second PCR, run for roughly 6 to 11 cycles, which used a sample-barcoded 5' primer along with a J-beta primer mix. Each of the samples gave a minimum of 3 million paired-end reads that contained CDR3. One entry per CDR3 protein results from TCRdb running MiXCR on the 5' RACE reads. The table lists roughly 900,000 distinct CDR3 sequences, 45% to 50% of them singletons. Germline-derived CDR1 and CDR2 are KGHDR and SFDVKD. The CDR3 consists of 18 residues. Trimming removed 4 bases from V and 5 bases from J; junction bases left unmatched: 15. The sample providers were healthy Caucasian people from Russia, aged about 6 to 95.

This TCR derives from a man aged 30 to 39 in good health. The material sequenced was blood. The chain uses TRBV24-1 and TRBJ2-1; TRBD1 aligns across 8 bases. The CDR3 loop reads CATSDPLGPGGAHNEQFF. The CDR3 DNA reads TGTGCCACCAGTGACCCCCTTGGGCCAGGGGGCGCCCACAATGAGCAGTTCTTC.